The 27 T cell receptor beta chains given below trace back to one sample, sequenced in a study of OX40 agonist ivuxolimab in advanced cancers. Assay: immunoSEQ multiplex PCR; the TCRdb copy retains only in-frame clones and omits some. The sample holds about 82,000 clones, around nine tenths seen once. Here the sequenced sample was CD4+ or CD8+ T cells sorted from blood, taken in a trial of the OX40 agonist ivuxolimab. The receptor set was obtained from an adult with an advanced solid tumor such as melanoma, head and neck, liver or kidney cancer.

This chain uses TRBV7-8 with TRBJ2-1; D perhaps matches TRBD2 (5 bases). The CDR3 is 16 amino acids. The germline V gene has CDR1 SGHVS and CDR2 FQNEAQ. V lost 5 bases, J lost 7 bases, and 21 bases lay in between. This chain's CDR3 is CASSQRAGERVNEQFF. The CDR3 DNA is TGTGCCAGCAGCCAGAGGGCCGGAGAGAGAGTGAATGAGCAGTTCTTC.

This clone has only a few counts. J is TRBJ1-1 and V is TRBV28; D unresolved. This CDR3 contains 13 residues. Germline V gene lookup returns CDR1 MDHEN and CDR2 SYDVKM. V was trimmed by 6 bases and J by 13 bases, leaving 21 bases between them. In nucleotides, the CDR3 is TGTGCCAGCAGACAAGGGATCCTCAACAGAATTTTCTTT. Translating gives CASRQGILNRIFF.

V usage is TRBV7-2 and J usage is TRBJ2-5; possible D gene TRBD2, 5 bases. V lost 8 bases and J 5 bases, leaving 12 bases between the germline ends. Germline V gives CDR1 SGHTA, CDR2 FQGNSA. The CDR3 runs to 12 residues. The CDR3 bases are TGTGCCAGCGGCGCCAGGAGGGAGACCCAGTACTTC. It translates to CASGARRETQYF.

In DNA form, the CDR3 reads TGCGCCAGCAGCTTGGAGGCAGGGCAGAGCTCTGGGGCCAACGTCCTGACTTTC. It codes for CASSLEAGQSSGANVLTF. The chain uses TRBV5-1 and TRBJ2-6; TRBD1 might be the D (5 bases). CDR3 length: 18 residues. Germline V CDR1 and CDR2: SGHRS, YFSETQ. V lost 0 bases and J lost 0, with 13 bases in between.

In its sample, this clone was seen once. The chain has TRBV10-2 and TRBJ2-3; D ambiguous. V lost 5 bases, J lost 5 bases, and 11 bases lay in between. CDR1 WSHSY and CDR2 SAAADI come from the germline V gene. This CDR3 spans 13 amino acids. The CDR3 DNA is TGCGCCAGCAGTCGGACGCTTGGAGATACGCAGTATTTT. Its translation: CASSRTLGDTQYF.

The V call is TRBV7-9, the J call TRBJ2-2; no firm D call. Germline CDR1 is SEHNR and CDR2 is FQNEAQ (reference sequence). Trimming pared 2 bases from V and 8 bases from J, leaving 3 bases between. CDR3 length equals 11 residues. As DNA, the CDR3 is TGTGCCAGCAGCTTAACAGGGGAGCTGTTTTTT. Translation gives CASSLTGELFF.

This sequence joins TRBV9 and TRBJ1-1; D gene uncertain. Deletions cut 7 bases from V and 1 base from J, with 11 bases between. The germline V gene encodes CDR1 SGDLS and CDR2 YYNGEE. The CDR3 contains 13 residues. CDR3 protein: CASSSTRNTEAFF. CDR3 nucleotide sequence: TGTGCCAGCTCCTCGACCCGGAACACTGAAGCTTTCTTT.

The V gene is TRBV6-1, the J gene TRBJ1-1, with a weak D call TRBD1 (5 bases). The germline V gene encodes CDR1 MNHNS and CDR2 SASEGT. The CDR3 loop spans 15 amino acids. V lost 5 bases, J lost 8 bases, and 21 bases lay in between. CDR3 in amino acids: CASSLASVGAFEAFF. The CDR3 nucleotides are TGTGCCAGCAGTCTCGCATCAGTCGGGGCCTTCGAAGCTTTCTTT.

The V gene is TRBV15, the J gene TRBJ2-5; D gene unclear. Germline V gene sequence: CDR1 LNHNV, CDR2 YYDKDF (reference sequence). The V gene lost 0 bases and the J gene lost 5 bases, with 4 bases spanning the gap. CDR3 length: 12 amino acids. The CDR3: CATSRDVETQYF. CDR3 DNA: TGTGCCACCAGCAGAGATGTGGAGACCCAGTACTTC.

The chain employs TRBV20-1 and TRBJ2-1; D is undetermined. Per germline, CDR1 DFQATT and CDR2 SNEGSKA (reference sequence). The CDR3 is made up of 11 amino acids. V lost 4 bases and J lost 10, with 11 bases in between. Written as DNA, the CDR3 is TGCAGTGCTAAGACTCGGGCCGAGCAGTTCTTC. Protein product: CSAKTRAEQFF.

V usage is TRBV27 and J usage is TRBJ1-6, with 10 bases fitting TRBD1. The CDR3 runs 19 residues. Germline CDR1 reads MNHEY; CDR2 reads SMNVEV (reference sequence). V lost 2 bases, J lost 6 bases, and 13 bases stayed unmatched. CDR3 nucleotide sequence: TGTGCCAGCAGTTTAAAGGGACAGGGGCTTTTCCTGAGTAATTCACCCCTCCACTTT. Amino acids: CASSLKGQGLFLSNSPLHF.

CDR3 sequence (DNA): TGTGCCTCAACCGGGACAGGGTTCTCTGGGGCCAACGTCCTGACTTTC. Translating gives CASTGTGFSGANVLTF. V gene TRBV2 combines with J gene TRBJ2-6; 9 positions match TRBD1. The germline V gene encodes CDR1 SNHLY and CDR2 FYNNEI. V was clipped by 11 bases and J by 0 bases; unmatched bases: 8. The CDR3 consists of 16 residues.

V and J are TRBV28 and TRBJ2-7; D tentatively reads TRBD1 or TRBD2 (5 bases each). The ends were cut back, 5 bases at V and 2 bases at J, with 16 bases in the middle. The V gene's germline CDR1 is MDHEN and CDR2 SYDVKM. The CDR3 sequence is 15 residues long. CDR3 amino acids: CASSPAWGTPYEQYF. The CDR3 nucleotides are TGTGCCAGCAGTCCCGCCTGGGGGACCCCCTACGAGCAGTACTTC.

The CDR3 region has the DNA TGTGCCAGTAACACGGGAATCACAGATACGCAGTATTTT. Encoded protein: CASNTGITDTQYF. This rearrangement joins TRBV19 to TRBJ2-3; TRBD2 might be the D (5 bases). The V gene lost 7 bases and the J gene lost 2 bases, with 10 bases spanning the gap. The CDR3 length is 13 residues. CDR1 and CDR2 (germline): LNHDA, SQIVND (reference sequence).

The gene calls are TRBV28 and TRBJ2-7; D may be TRBD2 (5 bases). The V gene's germline CDR1 is MDHEN and CDR2 SYDVKM. This CDR3 comprises 14 residues. V lost 7 bases, J lost 2 bases, and 15 bases lay in between. CDR3 protein: CASNPGFTAYEQYF. In DNA, the CDR3 is TGTGCCAGCAACCCGGGGTTTACCGCCTACGAGCAGTACTTC.

The J gene is TRBJ2-7, the V gene TRBV19; D may be TRBD2 (6 bases). Trimming left V 5 bases short and J 4 bases short, with 15 bases between. Germline CDR1 reads LNHDA; CDR2 reads SQIVND (reference sequence). This CDR3 spans 14 amino acids. The CDR3 loop reads CASSLAGRAYEQYF. The CDR3 nucleotides are TGTGCCAGTAGTCTCGCGGGGCGCGCATACGAGCAGTACTTC.

The CDR3 loop reads CASSALAGGPGDTQYF. Written as DNA, the CDR3 is TGTGCCAGCAGCGCACTAGCGGGAGGGCCAGGAGATACGCAGTATTTT. The chain joins TRBV28 to TRBJ2-3; 13 bases agree with TRBD2. The CDR3 consists of 16 residues. Germline-derived CDR1 and CDR2 are MDHEN and SYDVKM. V shed 6 bases and J 5 bases; nucleotides not matched to a gene: 8. Combining the CDR3 with reference TRBV28 and TRBJ2-3 gives the whole variable domain DVKVTQSSRYLVKRTGEKVFLECVQDMDHENMFWYRQDPGLGLRLIYFSYDVKMKEKGDIPEGYSVSREKKERFSLILESASTNQTSMYLCASSALAGGPGDTQYFGPGTRLTVL.

The table lists this clone with a few counts. V usage is TRBV20-1 and J usage is TRBJ2-7; 8 bases agree with TRBD1. The CDR3 runs 10 residues. CDR1 DFQATT and CDR2 SNEGSKA come from the germline V gene (reference sequence). Trimming took 8 bases from V and 6 from J; bases not matched to a gene: 3. The CDR3 DNA sequence: TGCAGTTCAGGGGGCGCCGAGCAGTACTTC. Translating it yields CSSGGAEQYF.

The V gene is TRBV29-1, the J gene TRBJ2-6; TRBD1 matches at 10 bases. V lost 7 bases to trimming and J lost 11 bases; unmatched junction nucleotides: 2. CDR3 length equals 11 residues. Germline V lookup: CDR1 SQVTM, CDR2 ANQGSEA. The CDR3 nucleotides read TGCAGCGCCGGACAGGGGGACGTCCTGACTTTC. It encodes CSAGQGDVLTF.

This chain joins TRBV4-1 and TRBJ2-7; 10 bases map to TRBD2. Germline CDR1 and CDR2: MGHRA and YSYEKL. CDR3 length equals 15 residues. With 0 bases clipped from V and 6 bases from J, the junction kept 5 bases outside the gene matches. Written as DNA, the CDR3 is TGCGCCAGCAGCCAAGAACAGCGGACTAGCGGCGAGCAGTACTTC. Translated: CASSQEQRTSGEQYF.

J is TRBJ1-2 and V is TRBV27; the D gene is possibly TRBD1 (6 bases). CDR3 size: 13 residues. The germline CDR1 and CDR2 sequences are MNHEY and SMNVEV (reference sequence). The germline V and J ends were trimmed by 5 bases and 5 bases, with 12 bases remaining between them. The CDR3 loop reads CASSRGAGYGYTF. CDR3 nucleotide sequence: TGTGCCAGCAGTCGGGGGGCGGGATATGGCTACACCTTC.

This chain links TRBV19 with TRBJ2-3; a possible D gene is TRBD2 (5 bases). CDR3 size: 14 residues. Per the germline V gene, CDR1 is LNHDA and CDR2 is SQIVND (reference sequence). Trimming removed 6 bases from V and 0 bases from J, with 10 bases in between. CDR3 region: CASSRRTSTDTQYF. CDR3 in DNA: TGTGCCAGTAGCCGCCGGACTAGCACAGATACGCAGTATTTT.

This rearrangement joins TRBV7-2 to TRBJ2-7; the D gene is possibly TRBD2 (6 bases). There are 14 residues in the CDR3. V lost 1 base to trimming and J lost 3 bases, with 10 bases between them. Germline V lookup: CDR1 SGHTA, CDR2 FQGNSA. CDR3 protein: CASSLGPGVYEQYF. The CDR3 nucleotides are TGTGCCAGCAGCTTAGGGCCGGGAGTCTACGAGCAGTACTTC.

The chain combines TRBV5-1 with TRBJ2-3, with D perhaps matching TRBD1 (6 bases). The length of the CDR3 is 15 residues. Per the germline V gene, CDR1 is SGHRS and CDR2 is YFSETQ. Trimming shortened V by 7 bases and J by 4 bases, and 19 bases separated the two germline ends. DNA of the CDR3: TGCGCCAGCCACCAGCAGGGGTCGGTTCCAGATACGCAGTATTTT. Translated, it gives CASHQQGSVPDTQYF.

The CDR3 bases are TGTGCCAGCAGTCTACTCTCCATCAGCGGGATAGGTAGTGAGCAGTTCTTC. Residues: CASSLLSISGIGSEQFF. The chain recombines TRBV27 with TRBJ2-1; 7 nucleotides align to TRBD2. CDR3 size: 17 residues. V lost 5 bases and J lost 9; bases outside the gene matches: 19. In germline, CDR1 is MNHEY, CDR2 SMNVEV (reference sequence).

The rearrangement uses TRBV9 and TRBJ2-4, with D hard to call. CDR1 is SGDLS and CDR2 is YYNGEE in the germline V gene. This CDR3 has 16 residues. The ends were cut back, 0 bases at V and 1 base at J, with 11 bases in the middle. DNA of the CDR3: TGTGCCAGCAGCGTAGAGGATGGGCCGGCCAAAAACATTCAGTACTTC. It yields the protein CASSVEDGPAKNIQYF.

The gene calls are TRBV2 and TRBJ2-5; the D is unclear. V lost 4 bases and J 1 base, leaving 10 bases between the germline ends. The CDR3 spans 14 residues. Per germline, CDR1 SNHLY and CDR2 FYNNEI. The CDR3 DNA reads as TGTGCCAGCAGTGCCCTGACTGGCCAAGAGACCCAGTACTTC. This codes for CASSALTGQETQYF. The variable domain in full, with the rest retrieved from reference TRBV2 and TRBJ2-5, is EPEVTQTPSHQVTQMGQEVILRCVPISNHLYFYWYRQILGQKVEFLVSFYNNEISEKSEIFDDQFSVERPDGSNFTLKIRSTKLEDSAMYFCASSALTGQETQYFGPGTRLLVL.